This T cell receptor (beta chain) is drawn from a study of tumor-infiltrating lymphocytes in primary liver carcinoma. Regarding this clonotype: This may be a read error, as it is one base from a much larger clone. Because it lacks the conserved phenylalanine or tryptophan at the end, this CDR3 is likely a read error.

TCR beta cDNA came from 400 to 500 ng total RNA, primed with a constant-region primer. ARM-PCR, slightly modified, supplied the TCR beta libraries through three nested multiplex PCR rounds. A C-beta reverse primer was combined with TRBV1-TRBV30 forward primers in the first two PCR rounds, and each round had 10 cycles. TCRdb independently ran MiXCR on the multiplex PCR reads; one entry per CDR3 protein. This sample has approximately 190,000 distinct CDR3 sequences; around 85% occur once, and the top ten carry roughly 20%. The tissue used was unsorted bulk material of about 19-33 mg. RNA and DNA were co-extracted from it with the AllPrep DNA/RNA mini kit. Trimming left V 0 bases short and J 0 bases short, with 15 bases between. Germline CDR1 and CDR2: SEHNR and FQNEAQ (reference sequence). The CDR3 runs to 18 residues.

The source material was tumor tissue from primary liver carcinoma. The receptor comes from a man in his forties or fifties with primary liver carcinoma and hepatitis B virus infection. This chain links TRBV7-9 with TRBJ1-5; the D is unclear. CDR3 region: CASSLALGQDYSNQPQHS. In DNA, the CDR3 is TGTGCCAGCAGCTTAGCCCTTGGGCAAGATTATAGCAATCAGCCCCAGCATTCT.